Presented here are 11 T cell receptor beta chains from one specimen sequenced in a study of T cells after yellow fever vaccination (dated by TCRdb to the late 2010s). The library came from 5' RACE. Instrument used: Illumina HiSeq 2500. Clones were called with MiXCR by TCRdb after fastp trimmed the public reads at Q25, and only in-frame beta chains were retained. Each entry is one CDR3 protein sequence, shown with its most common DNA and genes. The sample table lists approximately 550,000 distinct CDR3 sequences, roughly a fifth of them with a count of one. The top ten clones comprise 13% to 15% of the sample. This sample's treatment or condition label indicates: live attenuated yellow fever vaccine strain. Here the sequenced sample was PBMCs, taken 15 days after the yellow fever booster vaccination. These receptors originate from a man aged 25-45 years who received the YFV17D yellow fever vaccine.

This clonotype was seen repeatedly, ten times or more. This sequence joins TRBV20-1 and TRBJ2-3; 9 bases are shared with TRBD1. Trimming cost V 4 bases and J 2 bases; bases outside gene matches: 4. Germline assignment: CDR1 DFQATT and CDR2 SNEGSKA (reference sequence). This CDR3 is built from 14 residues. The DNA of the CDR3 is TGCAGTGCTACCGGACAGGGGCACACAGATACGCAGTATTTT. This translates into CSATGQGHTDTQYF.

This chain links TRBV7-2 with TRBJ2-3; perhaps TRBD2 as D (5 bases). Between the trimmed V and J ends, which lost 5 bases and 5 bases, there was a span of 20 bases. Looked up from germline, CDR1 is SGHTA and CDR2 is FQGNSA. The CDR3 has 16 residues. This chain's CDR3 is CASSERGSRWQDTQYF. As DNA, the CDR3 is TGTGCCAGCAGCGAACGCGGGTCGCGGTGGCAAGATACGCAGTATTTT.

In this sample, this clonotype turned up a few times. The V and J genes are TRBV12-3 or TRBV12-4 and TRBJ2-3; 8 nucleotides agree with TRBD2. V shed 6 bases and J 1 base; nucleotides not matched to a gene: 6. There are 15 residues in the CDR3. CDR3 sequence: CASSEAGVGTDTQYF. In DNA, the CDR3 is TGTGCCAGCAGCGAAGCGGGAGTCGGCACAGATACGCAGTATTTT.

J is TRBJ2-1 and V is TRBV20-1; 13 positions agree with TRBD2. Germline CDR1 is DFQATT and CDR2 is SNEGSKA (reference sequence). Germline trimming cut 6 bases from V and 8 bases from J; bases unmatched to any gene: 10. The CDR3 totals 15 residues. CDR3 in DNA: TGCAGTGCCCCACTAGCGGGAGGGGGGATGGATGAGCAGTTCTTC. Translation gives CSAPLAGGGMDEQFF.

In its sample, this clonotype was seen a few times. The chain combines TRBV28 with TRBJ1-5, with a tentative D call TRBD1 (5 bases). V was clipped by 5 bases and J by 7 bases, with 15 bases between them. This CDR3 region has 14 residues. The V gene's germline CDR1 is MDHEN and CDR2 SYDVKM. CDR3 in DNA: TGTGCCAGCAGTCCGGGGGGAGGGTCCCAGCCCCAGCATTTT. Its protein product is CASSPGGGSQPQHF.

The chain couples TRBV19 to TRBJ2-5; 7 bases agree with TRBD1. Germline V gene sequence: CDR1 LNHDA, CDR2 SQIVND (reference sequence). The J segment lost 7 bases and the V segment lost 6 bases, leaving 8 bases of the junction unmatched. The CDR3 sequence is 13 residues long. The DNA of the CDR3 is TGTGCCAGTAGCGGACAGGCCCTAGGGACCCAGTACTTC. Protein product: CASSGQALGTQYF.

This clonotype was detected a few times. V usage is TRBV20-1 and J usage is TRBJ2-7; 7 nucleotides match TRBD1. Germline V CDR1 and CDR2: DFQATT, SNEGSKA (reference sequence). The CDR3 extends over 14 amino acids. V lost 5 bases, J lost 6 bases, and 13 bases stayed unmatched. The CDR3 here is CSAGGRTGLVEQYF. CDR3 nucleotide sequence: TGCAGTGCTGGGGGTCGGACAGGTTTGGTCGAGCAGTACTTC.

This chain uses TRBV20-1 with TRBJ2-7; D possibly corresponds to TRBD2 (6 bases). In germline, CDR1 is DFQATT, CDR2 SNEGSKA (reference sequence). The germline V and J ends were trimmed by 6 bases and 2 bases, with 17 bases remaining between them. This CDR3 region has 14 residues. CDR3 region: CSASPTSSAYEQYF. The CDR3 DNA reads as TGCAGTGCCTCACCGACTAGTTCGGCCTACGAGCAGTACTTC.

The V gene is TRBV5-1, the J gene TRBJ1-3; D call uncertain. Trimming removed 6 bases at V and 0 bases at J, with 4 bases between. The CDR3 sequence is 12 residues long. CDR1 SGHRS and CDR2 YFSETQ come from the germline V gene. The CDR3 DNA reads as TGCGCCAGCACCTCCTCTGGAAACACCATATATTTT. This codes for CASTSSGNTIYF.

This clonotype was picked up a small number of times. This chain links TRBV19 with TRBJ2-1; 8 nucleotides line up with TRBD2. Germline V gene sequence: CDR1 LNHDA, CDR2 SQIVND (reference sequence). The V segment lost 6 bases and the J segment 7 bases; nucleotides outside the gene matches: 8. CDR3 size: 14 residues. The CDR3 region has the DNA TGTGCCAGTAGGGGAGCGGGAGTAATTAATGAGCAGTTCTTC. Its translation: CASRGAGVINEQFF.

This chain joins TRBV10-2 and TRBJ2-1, with 9 bases identical to TRBD2. V shed 0 bases and J 3 bases; nucleotides not matched to a gene: 6. Per germline, CDR1 WSHSY and CDR2 SAAADI. The CDR3 sequence is 17 residues long. The CDR3 here is CASSESGGLAGYNEQFF. The CDR3 bases are TGCGCCAGCAGTGAGTCGGGGGGACTAGCCGGCTACAATGAGCAGTTCTTC.